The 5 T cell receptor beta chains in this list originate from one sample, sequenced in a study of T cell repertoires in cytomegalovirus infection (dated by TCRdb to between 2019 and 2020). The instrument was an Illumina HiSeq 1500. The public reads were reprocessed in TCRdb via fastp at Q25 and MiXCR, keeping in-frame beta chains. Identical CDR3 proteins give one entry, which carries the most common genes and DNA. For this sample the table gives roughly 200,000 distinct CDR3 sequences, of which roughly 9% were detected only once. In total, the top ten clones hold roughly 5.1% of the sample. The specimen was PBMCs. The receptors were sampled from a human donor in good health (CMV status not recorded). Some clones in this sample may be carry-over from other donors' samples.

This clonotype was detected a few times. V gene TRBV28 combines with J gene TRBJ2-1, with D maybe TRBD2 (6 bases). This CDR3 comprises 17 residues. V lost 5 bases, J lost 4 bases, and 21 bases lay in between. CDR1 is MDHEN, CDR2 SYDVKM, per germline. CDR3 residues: CASSPPRGSGGYNEQFF. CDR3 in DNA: TGTGCCAGCAGTCCCCCCCGGGGTAGCGGAGGGTACAATGAGCAGTTCTTC.

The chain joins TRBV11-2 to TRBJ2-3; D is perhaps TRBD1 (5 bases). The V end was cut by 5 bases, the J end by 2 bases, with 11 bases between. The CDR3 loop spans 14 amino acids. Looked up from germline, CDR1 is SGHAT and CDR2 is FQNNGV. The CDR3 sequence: CASSQGLFTDTQYF. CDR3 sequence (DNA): TGTGCCAGCAGCCAGGGCCTTTTCACAGATACGCAGTATTTT. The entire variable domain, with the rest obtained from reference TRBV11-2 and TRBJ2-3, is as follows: EAGVAQSPRYKIIEKRQSVAFWCNPISGHATLYWYQQILGQGPKLLIQFQNNGVVDDSQLPKDRFSAERLKGVDSTLKIQPAKLEDSAVYLCASSQGLFTDTQYFGPGTRLTVL.

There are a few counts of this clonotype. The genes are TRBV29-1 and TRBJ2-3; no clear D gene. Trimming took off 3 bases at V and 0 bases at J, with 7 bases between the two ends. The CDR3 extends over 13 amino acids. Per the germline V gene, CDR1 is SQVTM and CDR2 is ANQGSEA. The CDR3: CSVETDSTDTQYF. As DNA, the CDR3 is TGCAGCGTTGAGACGGATAGCACAGATACGCAGTATTTT.

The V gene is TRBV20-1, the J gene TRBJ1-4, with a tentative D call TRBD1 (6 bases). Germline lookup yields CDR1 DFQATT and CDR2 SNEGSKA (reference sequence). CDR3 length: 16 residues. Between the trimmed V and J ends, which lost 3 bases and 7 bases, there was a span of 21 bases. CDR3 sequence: CSASALSGQGSEKLFF. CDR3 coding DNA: TGCAGTGCTAGCGCCCTTAGTGGGCAGGGGAGTGAAAAACTGTTTTTT.

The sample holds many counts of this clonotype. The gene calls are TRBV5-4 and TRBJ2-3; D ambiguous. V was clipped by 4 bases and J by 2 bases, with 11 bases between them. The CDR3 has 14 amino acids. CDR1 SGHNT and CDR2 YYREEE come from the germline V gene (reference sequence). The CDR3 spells CASSRKGNTDTQYF. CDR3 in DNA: TGTGCCAGCAGCCGAAAAGGGAACACAGATACGCAGTATTTT.